Below are 12 T cell receptor beta chains sequenced from a single sample in a study of T-cell memory formation after mild COVID-19. TCRdb re-called the 5' RACE reads with MiXCR, one entry per CDR3 protein. The sample has fewer than 450,000 distinct CDR3 sequences; 20% to 25% are singletons. Sequencing was performed on PBMCs or a T cell subset sorted from them (not recorded which). These receptors were obtained from an adult woman who had mild COVID-19 (a few samples of this study predate the infection). Cell type and time point are not known.

The chain employs TRBV24-1 and TRBJ2-2; TRBD1 matches at 7 bases. The CDR3 covers 14 residues. V trimming: 9 bases; J trimming: 5 bases; junction bases outside the gene matches: 8. Germline V lookup: CDR1 KGHDR, CDR2 SFDVKD. CDR3 region: CATQRTGATGELFF. The CDR3 DNA is TGTGCCACCCAACGGACAGGTGCAACCGGGGAGCTGTTTTTT.

This clonotype turned up a few times. V usage is TRBV7-9 and J usage is TRBJ2-1; TRBD2 matches at 10 bases. The trim removed 3 bases at V and 7 bases at J, leaving 3 bases unmatched. Germline V gene lookup returns CDR1 SEHNR and CDR2 FQNEAQ (reference sequence). The CDR3 contains 14 residues. The CDR3 spells CASSLGSGRNEQFF. The CDR3 nucleotides read TGTGCCAGCAGCTTGGGTAGCGGGAGGAATGAGCAGTTCTTC.

V gene TRBV3-1 combines with J gene TRBJ1-3; the match to TRBD1 covers 9 bases. This CDR3 has 16 residues. Germline CDR1 LGHDT, CDR2 YNNKEL (reference sequence). V was pared by 4 bases and J by 3 bases, with 7 bases of the junction left unmatched. The CDR3 reads CASSLGQGRLGNTIYF. The CDR3 region has the DNA TGTGCCAGCAGCCTCGGACAGGGGAGGCTTGGAAACACCATATATTTT.

The V and J genes are TRBV7-2 and TRBJ2-3; TRBD1 matches at 7 bases. The CDR3 consists of 15 residues. Germline V gene sequence: CDR1 SGHTA, CDR2 FQGNSA. V dropped 4 bases and J dropped 2; count of bases not matched to a gene: 6. Written as DNA, the CDR3 is TGTGCCAGCAGCTCCCACAGGGGATCCACAGATACGCAGTATTTT. Its protein product is CASSSHRGSTDTQYF.

The rearrangement links TRBV5-1 to TRBJ1-2; maybe TRBD1 (6 bases). The CDR3 totals 15 residues. Trimming shortened V by 1 base and J by 8 bases, and 18 bases separated the two germline ends. Per the germline V gene, CDR1 is SGHRS and CDR2 is YFSETQ. The DNA of the CDR3 is TGCGCCAGCAGCTTGTTGTCAGCCGAGGGGGGAGGCTACACCTTC. This translates into CASSLLSAEGGGYTF. The whole variable domain, remainder taken from reference TRBV5-1 and TRBJ1-2, is KAGVTQTPRYLIKTRGQQVTLSCSPISGHRSVSWYQQTPGQGLQFLFEYFSETQRNKGNFPGRFSGRQFSNSRSEMNVSTLELGDSALYLCASSLLSAEGGGYTFGSGTRLTVV.

The gene calls are TRBV19 and TRBJ1-4; tentative D call: TRBD1 (5 bases). The CDR3 has 14 amino acids. Germline V gives CDR1 LNHDA, CDR2 SQIVND (reference sequence). V lost 9 bases, J lost 0 bases, and 11 bases lay in between. CDR3 amino acids: CASADRSTNEKLFF. The CDR3 bases are TGTGCCAGCGCCGACAGATCAACTAATGAAAAACTGTTTTTT.

The V call is TRBV11-2, the J call TRBJ2-7; 11 positions agree with TRBD2. Germline CDR1 reads SGHAT; CDR2 reads FQNNGV. J lost 1 base, V lost 5 bases, and 4 bases had no gene match. There are 15 residues in the CDR3. CDR3 sequence reads: CASSQLAGVSYEQYF. CDR3 sequence (DNA): TGTGCCAGCAGCCAACTAGCGGGAGTGTCCTACGAGCAGTACTTC.

The V call is TRBV7-2, the J call TRBJ2-6; no firm D call. Germline V CDR1 and CDR2: SGHTA, FQGNSA. This CDR3 contains 17 residues. V lost 3 bases and J 4 bases, leaving 16 bases between the germline ends. CDR3 sequence (DNA): TGTGCCAGCAGCTTGTGGGCCCCCGTAGACGGGGCCAACGTCCTGACTTTC. Amino acid sequence: CASSLWAPVDGANVLTF.

The chain combines TRBV29-1 with TRBJ2-6, with D possibly TRBD1 on 5 matching bases. The CDR3 runs 14 residues. Germline V CDR1 and CDR2: SQVTM, ANQGSEA. Trimming took off 6 bases at V and 0 bases at J, with 9 bases between the two ends. CDR3 region: CSVTGNSGANVLTF. In DNA form, the CDR3 reads TGCAGCGTCACAGGAAACTCTGGGGCCAACGTCCTGACTTTC.

This clonotype was seen a handful of times. The chain joins TRBV12-3 or TRBV12-4 to TRBJ1-1; D possibly corresponds to TRBD1 (5 bases). The CDR3 spans 15 residues. V dropped 3 bases and J dropped 2 bases, with 13 bases sitting between them. DNA of the CDR3: TGTGCCAGCAGTTTGGCAGGGAGCGTAAACACTGAAGCTTTCTTT. It translates to CASSLAGSVNTEAFF.

The V and J genes are TRBV6-5 and TRBJ1-1; D is possibly TRBD1 (5 bases). V was pared by 0 bases and J by 11 bases, with 10 bases between. CDR1 is MNHEY, CDR2 SVGAGI, per germline. The CDR3 loop spans 12 amino acids. The CDR3 is CASSYSQGVAFF. In DNA form, the CDR3 reads TGTGCCAGCAGTTACTCGCAGGGAGTGGCTTTCTTT.

This clonotype was picked up a small number of times. This chain joins TRBV29-1 and TRBJ2-7; D might be TRBD1 (6 bases). Trimming stripped 4 bases from V and 2 bases from J, with 15 bases between. Germline V gene lookup returns CDR1 SQVTM and CDR2 ANQGSEA. The CDR3 runs to 14 residues. The CDR3 region has the DNA TGCAGCGTTGCAACAGGACAGACGACCTACGAGCAGTACTTC. This encodes CSVATGQTTYEQYF.